These 3 T cell receptor beta chains came from one sample sequenced in a study of Graves' ophthalmopathy and Graves' hyperthyroidism (dated by TCRdb to 2017 to 2018). The listed sequencing device is Illumina HiSeq 2000. For repertoire sequencing, TCR beta CDR3 regions were amplified from RNA transcripts. The first round was an RT-PCR using HTBI primers with the Qiagen OneStep RT-PCR kit, and this first round was followed by a second-round multiplex PCR, then size selection and purification. TCRdb reanalyzed the raw reads on its own, using fastp at Q25 for trimming and MiXCR for clone calling, and kept in-frame beta chains. Rows with a matching CDR3 protein are joined into one entry that keeps the most common DNA and genes. For this sample the table gives 350,000 or so distinct CDR3 sequences, of which roughly 15% were detected only once. Of the sample, approximately 13% is held by the ten largest clones.

The specimen sequenced was peripheral blood. Receptor source: an adult man with Graves' ophthalmopathy.

This clonotype was recorded many times. The chain couples TRBV20-1 to TRBJ2-5; 9 bases are a match to TRBD2. Per germline, CDR1 DFQATT and CDR2 SNEGSKA (reference sequence). Trimming removed 0 bases from V and 0 bases from J; junction bases left unmatched: 8. The CDR3 is 17 residues long. Here the CDR3 DNA reads TGCAGTGCTAGAGATCGTAATAGCGGGAGCAACCAAGAGACCCAGTACTTC. It is translated as CSARDRNSGSNQETQYF.

This clonotype has at least ten counts. The conserved phenylalanine or tryptophan is not found at the CDR3 terminus, so this likely reflects a read error. The chain carries TRBV7-9 and TRBJ2-5; D remains ambiguous. V was shortened by 5 bases and J by 5 bases, with 6 bases between the two germline ends. This CDR3 has 11 residues. Germline CDR1 reads SEHNR; CDR2 reads FQNEAQ (reference sequence). This CDR3 is CASSPSETQYL. In nucleotides, the CDR3 is TGTGCCAGCAGCCCAAGCGAGACCCAGTACCTC.

This clonotype was observed many times. The chain has TRBV4-1 and TRBJ1-5; TRBD1 matches 7 bases. With V trimmed by 3 bases and J by 7 bases, 6 bases remained unmatched. Germline loops: CDR1 MGHRA, CDR2 YSYEKL. The CDR3 runs to 14 residues. The CDR3 DNA follows: TGCGCCAGCAGCCACACAGGGGAAGGGCAGCCCCAGCATTTT. Translated: CASSHTGEGQPQHF.